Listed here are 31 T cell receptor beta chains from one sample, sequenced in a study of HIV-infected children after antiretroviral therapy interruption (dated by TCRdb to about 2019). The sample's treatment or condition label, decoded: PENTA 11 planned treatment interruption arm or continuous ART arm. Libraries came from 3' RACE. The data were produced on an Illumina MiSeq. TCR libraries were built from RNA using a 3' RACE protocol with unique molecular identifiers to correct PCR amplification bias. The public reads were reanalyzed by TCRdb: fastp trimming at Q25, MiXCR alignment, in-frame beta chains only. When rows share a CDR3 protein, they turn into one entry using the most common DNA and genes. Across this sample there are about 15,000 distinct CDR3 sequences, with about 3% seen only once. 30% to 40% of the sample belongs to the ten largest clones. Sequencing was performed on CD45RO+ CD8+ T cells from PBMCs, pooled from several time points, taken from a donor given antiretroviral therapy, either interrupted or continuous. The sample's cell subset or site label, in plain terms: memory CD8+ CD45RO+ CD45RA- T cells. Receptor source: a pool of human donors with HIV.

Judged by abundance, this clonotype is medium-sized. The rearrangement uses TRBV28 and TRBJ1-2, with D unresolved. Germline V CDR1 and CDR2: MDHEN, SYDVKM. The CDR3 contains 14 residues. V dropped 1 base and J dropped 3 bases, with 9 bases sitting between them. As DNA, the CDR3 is TGTGCCAGCAGTTTATTGGCGGACCACTATGGCTACACCTTC. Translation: CASSLLADHYGYTF.

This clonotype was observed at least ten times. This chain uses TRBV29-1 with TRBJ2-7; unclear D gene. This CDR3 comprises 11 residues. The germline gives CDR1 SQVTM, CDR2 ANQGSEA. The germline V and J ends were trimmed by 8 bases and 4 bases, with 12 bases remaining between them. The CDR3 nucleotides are TGCAGCTTCGCCGATGGGTACGAGCAGTACTTC. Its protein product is CSFADGYEQYF.

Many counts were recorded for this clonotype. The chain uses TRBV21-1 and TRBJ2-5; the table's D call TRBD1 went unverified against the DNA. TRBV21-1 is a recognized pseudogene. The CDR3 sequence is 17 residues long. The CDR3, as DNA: TGTGCCAGCAGCAAAGGAGGGCTGGAGGGGGCAAGGAAGACCCAGTACTTC. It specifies CASSKGGLEGARKTQYF.

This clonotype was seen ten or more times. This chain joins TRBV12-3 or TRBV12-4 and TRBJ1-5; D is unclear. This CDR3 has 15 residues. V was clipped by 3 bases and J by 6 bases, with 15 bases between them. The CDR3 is CASSFQAGRTQPQHF. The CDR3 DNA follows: TGTGCCAGCAGTTTTCAGGCGGGTCGGACTCAGCCCCAGCATTTT.

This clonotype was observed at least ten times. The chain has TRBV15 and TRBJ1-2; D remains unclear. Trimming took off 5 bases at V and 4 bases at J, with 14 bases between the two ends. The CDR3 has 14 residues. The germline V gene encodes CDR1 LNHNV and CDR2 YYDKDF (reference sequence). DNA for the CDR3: TGTGCCACCAGCCCCTCGGGCGGGTTCTATGGCTACACCTTC. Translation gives CATSPSGGFYGYTF.

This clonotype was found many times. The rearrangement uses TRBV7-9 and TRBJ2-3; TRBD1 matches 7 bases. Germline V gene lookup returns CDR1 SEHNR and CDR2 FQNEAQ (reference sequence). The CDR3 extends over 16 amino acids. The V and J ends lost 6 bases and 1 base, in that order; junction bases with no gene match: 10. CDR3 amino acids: CASSPLIGQGTDTQYF. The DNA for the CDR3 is TGTGCCAGCAGTCCGCTGATAGGACAGGGCACAGATACGCAGTATTTT.

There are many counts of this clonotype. The CDR3 sequence is CASSHKRGYYNEQFF. The CDR3 bases are TGTGCCAGCAGCCATAAGCGGGGGTACTACAATGAGCAGTTCTTC. The chain joins TRBV3-1 to TRBJ2-1, with TRBD2 matching over 8 bases. The junction had 4 bases not matched to a gene; V was cut back by 3 bases and J by 3 bases. CDR3 length equals 15 residues. Germline CDR1 is LGHDT and CDR2 is YNNKEL (reference sequence).

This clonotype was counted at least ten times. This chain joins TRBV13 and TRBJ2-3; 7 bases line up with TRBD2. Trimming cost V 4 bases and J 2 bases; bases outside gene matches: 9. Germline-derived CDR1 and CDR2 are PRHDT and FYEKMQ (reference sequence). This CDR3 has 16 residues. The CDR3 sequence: CASSWKRGHATDTQYF. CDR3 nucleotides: TGTGCCAGCAGCTGGAAGCGGGGCCATGCCACAGATACGCAGTATTTT.

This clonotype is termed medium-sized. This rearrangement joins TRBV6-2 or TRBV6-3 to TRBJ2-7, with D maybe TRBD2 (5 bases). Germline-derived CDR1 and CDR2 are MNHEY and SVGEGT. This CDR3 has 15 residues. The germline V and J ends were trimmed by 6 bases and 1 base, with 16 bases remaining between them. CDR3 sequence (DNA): TGTGCCAGCAGCTTACTCATCGGGATTTCCTACGAGCAGTACTTC. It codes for CASSLLIGISYEQYF.

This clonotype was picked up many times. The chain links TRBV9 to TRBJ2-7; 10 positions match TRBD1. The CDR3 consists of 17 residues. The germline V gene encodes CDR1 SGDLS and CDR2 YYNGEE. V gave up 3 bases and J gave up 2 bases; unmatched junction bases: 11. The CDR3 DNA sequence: TGTGCCAGCAGCGACAATCCGGGACAGGGGACTACCTACGAGCAGTACTTC. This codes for CASSDNPGQGTTYEQYF.

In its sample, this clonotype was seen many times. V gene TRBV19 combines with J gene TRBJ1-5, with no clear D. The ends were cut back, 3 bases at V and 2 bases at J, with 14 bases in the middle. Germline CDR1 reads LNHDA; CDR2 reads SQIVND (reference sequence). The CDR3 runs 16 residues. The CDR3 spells CASSIPFLGGNQPQHF. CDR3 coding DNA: TGTGCCAGTAGTATCCCCTTCCTTGGAGGCAATCAGCCCCAGCATTTT.

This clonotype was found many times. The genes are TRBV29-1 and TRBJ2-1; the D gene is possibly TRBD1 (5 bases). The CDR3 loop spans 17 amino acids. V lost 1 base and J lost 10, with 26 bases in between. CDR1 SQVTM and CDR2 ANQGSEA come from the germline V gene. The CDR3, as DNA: TGCAGCGTTGAAGGGACCAAGACAGCTGAAGATCAATGGGAGCAGTTCTTC. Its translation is CSVEGTKTAEDQWEQFF.

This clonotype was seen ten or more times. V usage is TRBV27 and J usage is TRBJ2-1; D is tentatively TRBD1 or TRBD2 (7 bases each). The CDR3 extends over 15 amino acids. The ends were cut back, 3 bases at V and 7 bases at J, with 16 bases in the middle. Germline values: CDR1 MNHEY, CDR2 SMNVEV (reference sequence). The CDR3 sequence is CASSLTGRGINEQFF. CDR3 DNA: TGTGCCAGCAGTTTGACAGGGAGGGGTATAAATGAGCAGTTCTTC.

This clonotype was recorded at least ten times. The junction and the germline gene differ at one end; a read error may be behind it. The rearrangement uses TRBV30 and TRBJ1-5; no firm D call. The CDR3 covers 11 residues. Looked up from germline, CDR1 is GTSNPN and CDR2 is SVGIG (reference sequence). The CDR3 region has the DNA TGTGCCTGGAGTGTAGGGATCCCTCAGGATTTT. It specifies CAWSVGIPQDF.

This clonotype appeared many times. DNA for the CDR3: TGCGCCAGCAGCTTGACAGGGGTTCGGGAGAATTCACCCCTCCACTTT. Translated: CASSLTGVRENSPLHF. V is TRBV5-1 and J is TRBJ1-6, with 7 bases matching TRBD1. In germline, CDR1 is SGHRS, CDR2 YFSETQ. The CDR3 length is 16 residues. The trim removed 1 base at V and 7 bases at J, leaving 8 bases unmatched.

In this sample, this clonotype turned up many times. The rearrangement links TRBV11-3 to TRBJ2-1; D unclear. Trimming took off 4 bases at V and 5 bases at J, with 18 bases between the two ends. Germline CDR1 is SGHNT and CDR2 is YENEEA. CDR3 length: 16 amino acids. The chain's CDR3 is CASSYWAEDANNEQFF. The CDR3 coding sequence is TGTGCCAGCAGCTATTGGGCCGAGGACGCAAACAATGAGCAGTTCTTC. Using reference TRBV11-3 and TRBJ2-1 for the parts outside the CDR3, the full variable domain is EAGVVQSPRYKIIEKKQPVAFWCNPISGHNTLYWYLQNLGQGPELLIRYENEEAVDDSQLPKDRFSAERLKGVDSTLKIQPAELGDSAVYLCASSYWAEDANNEQFFGPGTRLTVL.

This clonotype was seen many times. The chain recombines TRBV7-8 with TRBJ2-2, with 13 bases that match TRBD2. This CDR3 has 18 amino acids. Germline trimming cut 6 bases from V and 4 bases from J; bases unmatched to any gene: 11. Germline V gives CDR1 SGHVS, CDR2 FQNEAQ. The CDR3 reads CASRAGTSGEEVTGELFF. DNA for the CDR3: TGTGCCAGCAGAGCCGGGACTAGCGGGGAAGAGGTCACCGGGGAGCTGTTTTTT.

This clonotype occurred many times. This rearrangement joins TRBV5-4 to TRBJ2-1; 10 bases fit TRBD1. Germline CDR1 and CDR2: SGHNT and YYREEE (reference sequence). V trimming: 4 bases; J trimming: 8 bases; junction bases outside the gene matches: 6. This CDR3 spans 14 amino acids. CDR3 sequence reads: CASSRQGAYDEQFF. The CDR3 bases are TGTGCCAGCAGCCGACAGGGGGCTTACGATGAGCAGTTCTTC.

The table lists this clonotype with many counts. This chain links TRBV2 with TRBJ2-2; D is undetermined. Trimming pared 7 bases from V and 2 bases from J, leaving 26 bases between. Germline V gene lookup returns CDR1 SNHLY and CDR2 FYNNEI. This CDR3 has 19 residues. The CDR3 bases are TGTGCCAGCACTTTCAATCCCTACGGACCGTACCTAAACACCGGGGAGCTGTTTTTT. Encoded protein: CASTFNPYGPYLNTGELFF.

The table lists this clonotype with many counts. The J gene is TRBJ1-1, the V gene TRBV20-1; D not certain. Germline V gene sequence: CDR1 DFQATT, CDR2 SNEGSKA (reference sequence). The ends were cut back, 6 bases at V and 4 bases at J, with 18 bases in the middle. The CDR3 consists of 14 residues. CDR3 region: CSAVDPSAVTEAFF. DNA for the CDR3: TGCAGTGCCGTGGACCCCTCTGCGGTCACTGAAGCTTTCTTT.

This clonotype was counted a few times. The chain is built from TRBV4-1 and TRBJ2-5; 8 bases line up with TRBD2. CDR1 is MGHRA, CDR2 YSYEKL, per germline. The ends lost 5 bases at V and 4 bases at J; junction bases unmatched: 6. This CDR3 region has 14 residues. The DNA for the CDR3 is TGCGCCAGCAGCTCCGGGGGGGGGGCAGAGACCCAGTACTTC. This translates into CASSSGGGAETQYF.

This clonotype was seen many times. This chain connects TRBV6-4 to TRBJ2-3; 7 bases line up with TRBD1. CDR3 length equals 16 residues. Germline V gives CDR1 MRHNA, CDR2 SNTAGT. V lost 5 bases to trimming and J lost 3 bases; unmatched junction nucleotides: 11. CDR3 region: CASSPGTGDRTDTQYF. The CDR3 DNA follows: TGTGCCAGCAGTCCCGGTACAGGGGATAGGACAGATACGCAGTATTTT.

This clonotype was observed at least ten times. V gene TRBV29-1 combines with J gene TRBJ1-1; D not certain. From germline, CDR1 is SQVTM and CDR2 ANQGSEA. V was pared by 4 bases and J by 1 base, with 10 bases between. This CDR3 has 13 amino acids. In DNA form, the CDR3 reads TGCAGCGTTGGGCCCAGCCCGAACACTGAAGCTTTCTTT. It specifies CSVGPSPNTEAFF. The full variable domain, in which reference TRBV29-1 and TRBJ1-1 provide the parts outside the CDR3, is SAVISQKPSRDICQRGTSLTIQCQVDSQVTMMFWYRQQPGQSLTLIATANQGSEATYESGFVIDKFPISRPNLTFSTLTVSNMSPEDSSIYLCSVGPSPNTEAFFGQGTRLTVV.

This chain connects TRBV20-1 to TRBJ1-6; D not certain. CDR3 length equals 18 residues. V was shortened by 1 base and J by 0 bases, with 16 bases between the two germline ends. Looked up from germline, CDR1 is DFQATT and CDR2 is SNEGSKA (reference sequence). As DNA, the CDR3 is TGCAGTGCTAGAGTCAACACGGAAGTAACCTCCTATAATTCACCCCTCCACTTT. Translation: CSARVNTEVTSYNSPLHF.

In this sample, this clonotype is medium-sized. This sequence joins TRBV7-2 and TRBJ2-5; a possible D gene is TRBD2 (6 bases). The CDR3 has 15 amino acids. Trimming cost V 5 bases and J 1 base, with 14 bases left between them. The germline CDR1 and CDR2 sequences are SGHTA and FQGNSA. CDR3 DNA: TGTGCCAGCAGCCGAGTGTACGGGGGCCAAGAGACCCAGTACTTC. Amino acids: CASSRVYGGQETQYF.

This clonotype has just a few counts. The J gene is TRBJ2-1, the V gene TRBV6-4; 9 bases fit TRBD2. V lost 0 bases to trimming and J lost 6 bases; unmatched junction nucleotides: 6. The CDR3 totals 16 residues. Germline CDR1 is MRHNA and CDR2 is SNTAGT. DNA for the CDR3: TGTGCCAGCAGTGACTCTAATGCGGGGGGGCCCAATGAGCAGTTCTTC. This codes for CASSDSNAGGPNEQFF.

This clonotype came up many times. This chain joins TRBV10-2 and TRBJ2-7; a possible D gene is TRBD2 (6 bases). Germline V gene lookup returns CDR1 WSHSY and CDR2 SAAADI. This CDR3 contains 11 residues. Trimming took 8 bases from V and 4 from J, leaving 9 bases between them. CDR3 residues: CASLEGYEQYF. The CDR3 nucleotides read TGCGCCAGCTTGGAGGGGTACGAGCAGTACTTC.

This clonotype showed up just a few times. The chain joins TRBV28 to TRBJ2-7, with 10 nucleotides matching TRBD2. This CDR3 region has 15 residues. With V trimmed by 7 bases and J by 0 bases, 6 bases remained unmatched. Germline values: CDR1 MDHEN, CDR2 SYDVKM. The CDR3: CASKLGLAVSYEQYF. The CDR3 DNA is TGTGCCAGCAAGCTAGGACTAGCGGTCTCCTACGAGCAGTACTTC.

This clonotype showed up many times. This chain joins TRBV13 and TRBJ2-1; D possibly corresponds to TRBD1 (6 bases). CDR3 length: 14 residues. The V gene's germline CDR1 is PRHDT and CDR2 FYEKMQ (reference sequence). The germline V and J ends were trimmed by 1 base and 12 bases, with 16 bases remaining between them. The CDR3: CASSLAGTWVGQFF. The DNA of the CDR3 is TGTGCCAGCAGCTTAGCTGGGACATGGGTAGGGCAGTTCTTC. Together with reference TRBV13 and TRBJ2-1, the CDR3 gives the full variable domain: AAGVIQSPRHLIKEKRETATLKCYPIPRHDTVYWYQQGPGQDPQFLISFYEKMQSDKGSIPDRFSAQQFSDYHSELNMSSLELGDSALYFCASSLAGTWVGQFFGPGTRLTVL.

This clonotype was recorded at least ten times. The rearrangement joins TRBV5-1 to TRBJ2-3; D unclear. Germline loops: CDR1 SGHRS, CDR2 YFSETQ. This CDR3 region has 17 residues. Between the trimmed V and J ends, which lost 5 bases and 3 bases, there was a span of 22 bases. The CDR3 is CASRHTWVQTETDTQYF. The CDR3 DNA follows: TGCGCCAGCAGACATACTTGGGTACAGACGGAGACAGATACGCAGTATTTT.

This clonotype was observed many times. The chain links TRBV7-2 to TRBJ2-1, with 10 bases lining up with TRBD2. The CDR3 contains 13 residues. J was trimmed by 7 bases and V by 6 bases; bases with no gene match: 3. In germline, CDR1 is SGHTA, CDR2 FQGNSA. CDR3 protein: CASRERGGNEQFF. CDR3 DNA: TGTGCCAGCAGAGAGCGGGGGGGGAATGAGCAGTTCTTC.